The clone carrying this T cell receptor beta chain was seen once. The data were taken from a study of blood T cell repertoires in COVID-19. The wider study: Some COVID-19 samples were acute and others convalescent; all came from the United States, Italy and Spain. Sources were T cells, B-cell-depleted T cells, or PBMCs; the material itself was cDNA or gDNA.

Authors' processing steps: Reference gene primer amplification yielded estimated nucleated cell counts. Profiling relied on immunoSEQ multiplex PCR, and the TCRdb table lists in-frame clones only, not all of them. V and J calls and clone size follow that table, whereas D and trimming were derived from the DNA. The table lists about 81,000 clones, almost 85% of them singletons. Sequences were obtained from peripheral blood. The sequence was obtained from a human donor in a cohort sampled during active COVID-19.

As DNA, the CDR3 is TGTGCCAGCAGCTCGGCGGGGGGTCAAGAGACCCAGTACTTC. The encoded protein is CASSSAGGQETQYF. The rearrangement links TRBV7-9 to TRBJ2-5, with TRBD2 matching 8 bases. V lost 4 bases, J lost 2 bases, and 3 bases stayed unmatched. Germline CDR1 SEHNR, CDR2 FQNEAQ (reference sequence). The CDR3 is 14 residues long.